Each of the 23 T cell receptor beta chains below was sequenced from the same sample in a study of post-analysis software for immune sequencing data. Study-wide results and caveats: Patients carried roughly 5 TRBV segments more frequently than controls did, and TRBV5-6, TRBV5-1 and TRBV20-1 were among them.

TCR beta cDNA libraries had unique molecular identifiers. Each CDR3 protein is one row after TCRdb ran MiXCR on the PCR reads. This table has about 460,000 distinct CDR3 sequences, under 55% appearing once. These receptors have no identified antigens. Material for sequencing was blood. These TCRs come from a girl aged 5-17 years with multiple sclerosis.

This chain joins TRBV6-5 and TRBJ1-5; the D gene is possibly TRBD1 (6 bases). Germline V gene data show CDR1 as MNHEY and CDR2 as SVGAGI. The CDR3 covers 14 residues. Trimming left V 6 bases short and J 0 bases short, with 9 bases between. The CDR3 reads CASSRGASNQPQHF. The CDR3 DNA reads as TGTGCCAGCAGCAGGGGAGCTAGCAATCAGCCCCAGCATTTT.

The rearrangement joins TRBV5-1 to TRBJ2-5; 7 bases line up with TRBD2. The germline gives CDR1 SGHRS, CDR2 YFSETQ. This CDR3 is 15 amino acids long. Germline trimming cut 0 bases from V and 4 bases from J; bases unmatched to any gene: 6. The CDR3 sequence: CASSLAEGRGETQYF. DNA for the CDR3: TGCGCCAGCAGCTTGGCCGAGGGGAGGGGAGAGACCCAGTACTTC.

The rearrangement joins TRBV12-3 or TRBV12-4 to TRBJ2-1, with D possibly being TRBD2 (5 bases). The CDR3 is 15 residues long. Trimming pared 7 bases from V and 0 bases from J, leaving 13 bases between. The CDR3 is CASTSGAGSYNEQFF. Here the CDR3 DNA reads TGTGCCAGCACCTCCGGTGCGGGCTCCTACAATGAGCAGTTCTTC.

This clonotype appeared a few times. The chain joins TRBV7-9 to TRBJ2-5, with D perhaps assigned TRBD1 or TRBD2 (5 bases each). The V gene's germline CDR1 is SEHNR and CDR2 FQNEAQ (reference sequence). Trimming took 5 bases from V and 4 from J, leaving 17 bases between them. This CDR3 contains 15 residues. The CDR3 sequence is CASSGGQNTGETQYF. In DNA form, the CDR3 reads TGTGCCAGCAGCGGGGGTCAGAACACCGGAGAGACCCAGTACTTC.

This rearrangement joins TRBV10-3 to TRBJ2-1, with 7 bases aligning to TRBD1. V trimming: 9 bases; J trimming: 5 bases; junction bases outside the gene matches: 7. The CDR3 sequence is 13 residues long. CDR1 is ENHRY, CDR2 SYGVKD, per germline. The CDR3, as DNA: TGTGCCATTGCCGGGACAGCTAACAATGAGCAGTTCTTC. This sequence encodes CAIAGTANNEQFF.

This clonotype was seen a few times. The chain uses TRBV3-1 and TRBJ2-1, with 11 bases aligning to TRBD2. This CDR3 has 16 residues. The trim removed 4 bases at V and 4 bases at J, leaving 6 bases unmatched. From germline, CDR1 is LGHDT and CDR2 YNNKEL (reference sequence). This CDR3 reads CASSPGTSGWYNEQFF. The CDR3 nucleotides read TGTGCCAGCAGCCCCGGGACTAGCGGATGGTACAATGAGCAGTTCTTC.

A single count supports this clonotype. The rearrangement joins TRBV20-1 to TRBJ2-1; D may be TRBD1 (6 bases). The CDR3 covers 12 residues. The V gene lost 7 bases and the J gene lost 8 bases, with 15 bases spanning the gap. Germline CDR1 reads DFQATT; CDR2 reads SNEGSKA (reference sequence). In DNA form, the CDR3 reads TGCAGTGTACCGGGACATTACGATGAGCAGTTCTTC. This encodes CSVPGHYDEQFF.

The J gene is TRBJ2-1, the V gene TRBV21-1; TRBD1, the D gene given by the table, was not confirmed from the DNA. TRBV21-1 is listed as a pseudogene. The CDR3 contains 15 residues. The CDR3 sequence: CASSKTGTGDNEQFF. CDR3 DNA: TGTGCCAGCAGCAAGACCGGGACAGGGGACAATGAGCAGTTCTTC.

V is TRBV4-2 and J is TRBJ2-4; 12 bases align to TRBD1. With V trimmed by 3 bases and J by 8 bases, 17 bases remained unmatched. Germline CDR1 is LGHNA and CDR2 is YNFKEQ. The CDR3 has 19 residues. The CDR3 reads CASSQRVRTGTGGAHIQYF. CDR3 sequence (DNA): TGTGCCAGCAGCCAGCGTGTGCGGACCGGGACAGGGGGCGCGCACATTCAGTACTTC.

The rearrangement links TRBV5-1 to TRBJ2-7; D could derive from TRBD1 or TRBD2 (6 bases each). From germline, CDR1 is SGHRS and CDR2 YFSETQ. With 4 bases removed from V and 3 bases from J, the gap between germline ends came to 14 bases. This CDR3 region has 14 residues. In DNA form, the CDR3 reads TGCGCCAGCAGCGAGGGGGGCGCGTACTACGAGCAGTACTTC. This codes for CASSEGGAYYEQYF.

The CDR3 sequence: CASSLGTVSPYEQYF. CDR3 sequence (DNA): TGCGCCAGCAGCCTAGGGACAGTTTCACCCTACGAGCAGTACTTC. This chain joins TRBV5-1 and TRBJ2-7, with 7 bases lining up with TRBD1. The V segment lost 4 bases and the J segment 2 bases; nucleotides outside the gene matches: 9. Germline V lookup: CDR1 SGHRS, CDR2 YFSETQ. The CDR3 runs to 15 residues.

The V and J genes are TRBV4-2 and TRBJ2-1; perhaps TRBD2 as D (6 bases). The ends were cut back, 2 bases at V and 9 bases at J, with 17 bases in the middle. CDR3 size: 15 residues. The germline gives CDR1 LGHNA, CDR2 YNFKEQ. The CDR3 DNA reads as TGTGCCAGCAGCCAACGGGACTGGTACAAGGGTGAGCAGTTCTTC. Translation gives CASSQRDWYKGEQFF.

V and J are TRBV20-1 and TRBJ2-1; 16 nucleotides align to TRBD2. The length of the CDR3 is 18 residues. From germline, CDR1 is DFQATT and CDR2 SNEGSKA (reference sequence). V gave up 4 bases and J gave up 1 base; unmatched junction bases: 7. In nucleotides, the CDR3 is TGCAGTGCTATACCCGGGACTAGCGGGAGGGCGTCCTACAATGAGCAGTTCTTC. Protein product: CSAIPGTSGRASYNEQFF.

V gene TRBV7-2 combines with J gene TRBJ2-7; perhaps D is TRBD1 or TRBD2 (6 bases each). The CDR3 is 15 residues long. Trimming removed 6 bases at V and 0 bases at J, with 15 bases between. The germline V gene has CDR1 SGHTA and CDR2 FQGNSA. The CDR3 is CASRPRGLGSYEQYF. The DNA for the CDR3 is TGTGCCAGCAGACCACGGGGGCTTGGCTCCTACGAGCAGTACTTC.

V usage is TRBV14 and J usage is TRBJ2-7; D remains ambiguous. CDR1 SGHDN and CDR2 FVKESK come from the germline V gene. The V and J ends lost 1 base and 7 bases respectively, with 11 bases between them. CDR3 length: 13 residues. CDR3 sequence (DNA): TGTGCCAGCAGCCAAGCGAGCGAGTGGGAGCAGTACTTC. Protein product: CASSQASEWEQYF. The entire variable domain, with the rest obtained from reference TRBV14 and TRBJ2-7, is as follows: EAGVTQFPSHSVIEKGQTVTLRCDPISGHDNLYWYRRVMGKEIKFLLHFVKESKQDESGMPNNRFLAERTGGTYSTLKVQPAELEDSGVYFCASSQASEWEQYFGPGTRLTVT.

This clonotype has more than one count but fewer than ten. This sequence joins TRBV5-1 and TRBJ2-7; tentative D call: TRBD1 (6 bases). With 0 bases removed from V and 0 bases from J, the gap between germline ends came to 16 bases. The CDR3 runs to 17 residues. Germline loops: CDR1 SGHRS, CDR2 YFSETQ. The CDR3 nucleotides read TGCGCCAGCAGCTTGGAGCCCTCGGGACAATTCTCCTACGAGCAGTACTTC. It encodes CASSLEPSGQFSYEQYF.

A single count supports this clonotype. At one of its ends the junction is not consistent with the germline gene, which may arise from a read error. V and J are TRBV7-2 and TRBJ2-4; the D is unclear. The DNA end is a closer match to TRBJ2-5, so the J assignment may be wrong. Germline V gene data show CDR1 as SGHTA and CDR2 as FQGNSA. CDR3 length: 12 residues. CDR3 residues: CVSSLLEETQYF. The CDR3 DNA reads as TGTGTCAGCAGCCTCTTAGAAGAGACCCAGTACTTC.

J is TRBJ1-2 and V is TRBV24-1; 9 nucleotides agree with TRBD1. CDR3 size: 15 residues. Germline CDR1 is KGHDR and CDR2 is SFDVKD. With 3 bases clipped from V and 8 bases from J, the junction kept 9 bases outside the gene matches. The CDR3 sequence is CATSDPRTGVSGYTF. CDR3 sequence (DNA): TGTGCCACCAGTGATCCTAGGACAGGGGTTAGCGGCTACACCTTC.

The chain employs TRBV7-9 and TRBJ1-1; the D gene is possibly TRBD1 (5 bases). V shed 1 base and J shed 11 bases, with 14 bases lying between them. Germline CDR1 reads SEHNR; CDR2 reads FQNEAQ (reference sequence). The CDR3 extends over 13 amino acids. CDR3 region: CASSLGPQGRAFF. Written as DNA, the CDR3 is TGTGCCAGCAGCTTAGGGCCCCAGGGTCGGGCTTTCTTT.

This clonotype occurred a few times. CDR3 in amino acids: CASSYLANEQFF. CDR3 in DNA: TGTGCCAGCAGTTACTTAGCTAATGAGCAGTTCTTC. V gene TRBV6-6 combines with J gene TRBJ2-1; D is uncertain. Germline V gene sequence: CDR1 MNHNY, CDR2 SVGAGI (reference sequence). The V end was cut by 1 base, the J end by 7 bases, with 5 bases between. The CDR3 is 12 residues long.

This chain joins TRBV7-9 and TRBJ2-3; D unresolved. Germline V gene lookup returns CDR1 SEHNR and CDR2 FQNEAQ (reference sequence). The CDR3 is 18 residues long. V lost 5 bases and J lost 0, with 21 bases in between. This CDR3 is CASSPKDSVPASTDTQYF. The CDR3 DNA reads as TGTGCCAGCAGCCCAAAAGATAGTGTGCCCGCTAGCACAGATACGCAGTATTTT.

The CDR3 is CASSGGTSYNEQFF. CDR3 sequence (DNA): TGTGCCAGCAGCGGCGGGACGTCCTACAATGAGCAGTTCTTC. The chain has TRBV2 and TRBJ2-1; possibly TRBD2 for D (6 bases). Germline assignment: CDR1 SNHLY and CDR2 FYNNEI. The V and J ends lost 6 bases and 1 base respectively, with 10 bases between them. The CDR3 spans 14 residues.

The V call is TRBV3-1, the J call TRBJ2-5; TRBD2 aligns across 13 bases. The CDR3 contains 16 residues. V dropped 1 base and J dropped 11; count of bases not matched to a gene: 10. CDR1 LGHDT and CDR2 YNNKEL come from the germline V gene (reference sequence). CDR3 sequence (DNA): TGTGCCAGCAGCCAAGTCGGACTAGCGGGAGTGTACGTGCAGTACTTC. Its translation: CASSQVGLAGVYVQYF.